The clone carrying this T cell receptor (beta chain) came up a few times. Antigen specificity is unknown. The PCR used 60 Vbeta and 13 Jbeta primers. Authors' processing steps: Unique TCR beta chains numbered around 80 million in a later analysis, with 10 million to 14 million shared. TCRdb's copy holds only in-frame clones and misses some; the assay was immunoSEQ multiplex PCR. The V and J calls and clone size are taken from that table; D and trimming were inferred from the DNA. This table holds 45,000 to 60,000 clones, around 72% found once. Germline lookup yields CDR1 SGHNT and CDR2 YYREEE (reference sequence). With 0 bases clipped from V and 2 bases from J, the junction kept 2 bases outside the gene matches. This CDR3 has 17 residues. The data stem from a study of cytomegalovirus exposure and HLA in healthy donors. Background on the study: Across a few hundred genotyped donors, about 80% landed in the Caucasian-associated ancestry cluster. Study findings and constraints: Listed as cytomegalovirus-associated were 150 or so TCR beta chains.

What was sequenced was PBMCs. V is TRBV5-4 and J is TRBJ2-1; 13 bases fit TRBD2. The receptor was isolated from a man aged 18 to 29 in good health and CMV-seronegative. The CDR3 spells CASSLGGLAGAYNEQFF. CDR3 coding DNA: TGTGCCAGCAGCTTGGGCGGACTAGCGGGGGCCTACAATGAGCAGTTCTTC.